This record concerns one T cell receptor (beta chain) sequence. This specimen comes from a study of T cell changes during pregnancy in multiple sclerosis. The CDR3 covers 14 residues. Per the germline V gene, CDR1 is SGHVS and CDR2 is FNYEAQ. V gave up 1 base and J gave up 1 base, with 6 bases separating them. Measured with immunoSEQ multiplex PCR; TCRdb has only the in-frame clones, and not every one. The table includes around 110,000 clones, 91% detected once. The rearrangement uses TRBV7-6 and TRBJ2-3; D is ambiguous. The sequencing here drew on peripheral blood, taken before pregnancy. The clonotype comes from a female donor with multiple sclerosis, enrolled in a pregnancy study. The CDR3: CASSLGGRTDTQYF. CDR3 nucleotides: TGTGCCAGCAGCTTAGGAGGTCGCACAGATACGCAGTATTTT.